This T cell receptor (beta chain) was identified during a study of T cell responses to AZD1222 COVID-19 vaccine. Method: immunoSEQ multiplex PCR; TCRdb's copy keeps in-frame clones and lacks some. Among roughly 120,000 clones listed, around 90% were seen once. Trimming took 6 bases from V and 4 from J; bases not matched to a gene: 5. The CDR3 runs 14 residues. The germline V gene encodes CDR1 MDHEN and CDR2 SYDVKM. The starting material was peripheral blood, obtained on day 0 of AZD1222 vaccination. The TCR was taken from an adult in good health. V usage is TRBV28 and J usage is TRBJ2-1; TRBD2 matches 8 bases. CDR3 sequence: CASRIAGLYNEQFF. The CDR3 region has the DNA TGTGCCAGCAGAATAGCGGGACTTTACAATGAGCAGTTCTTC.